The 19 T cell receptor beta chains in this list originate from one sample, sequenced in a study of T cell changes during pregnancy in multiple sclerosis. TCRdb's copy holds only in-frame clones and misses some; the assay was immunoSEQ multiplex PCR. This sample has roughly 90,000 clones; approximately 90% occur once, and the top ten carry about 1.8%. Sequencing used peripheral blood, obtained in the first trimester of pregnancy. The receptors stem from a female donor in good health, enrolled as a control in a pregnancy study.

This rearrangement joins TRBV5-4 to TRBJ2-7, with D perhaps matching TRBD1 (6 bases). Germline values: CDR1 SGHNT, CDR2 YYREEE (reference sequence). V was shortened by 4 bases and J by 4 bases, with 18 bases between the two germline ends. The CDR3 length is 15 residues. DNA of the CDR3: TGTGCCAGCAGCCGTTTTGGGGGCGCGGTGTACGAGCAGTACTTC. It codes for CASSRFGGAVYEQYF.

CDR3 in amino acids: CASRLTSGGYEQYF. The CDR3 DNA reads as TGTGCCAGTAGACTCACTAGCGGGGGCTACGAGCAGTACTTC. The V and J genes are TRBV19 and TRBJ2-7; 11 nucleotides align to TRBD2. Trimming cost V 6 bases and J 3 bases; bases outside gene matches: 4. CDR3 size: 14 residues. From germline, CDR1 is LNHDA and CDR2 SQIVND (reference sequence).

This chain connects TRBV5-5 to TRBJ1-2, with 7 nucleotides matching TRBD1. CDR3 length: 15 residues. J lost 5 bases, V lost 0 bases, and 7 bases had no gene match. Germline-derived CDR1 and CDR2 are SGHKS and YYEKEE (reference sequence). CDR3 loop: CASSLAGGALYGYTF. As DNA, the CDR3 is TGTGCCAGCAGCTTGGCAGGGGGAGCCTTATATGGCTACACCTTC.

The J gene is TRBJ1-1, the V gene TRBV7-9; D is ambiguous. The CDR3 loop spans 15 amino acids. V lost 1 base, J lost 1 base, and 10 bases lay in between. The V gene's germline CDR1 is SEHNR and CDR2 FQNEAQ (reference sequence). In DNA, the CDR3 is TGTGCCAGCAGCTTAGTTGTGGGCTGGAACACTGAAGCTTTCTTT. This gives the protein CASSLVVGWNTEAFF.

Written as DNA, the CDR3 is TGTGCCAGCAGCTTACTAGCGGGGGTTTACAATGAGCAGTTCTTC. This translates into CASSLLAGVYNEQFF. The rearrangement joins TRBV7-3 to TRBJ2-1; 10 positions match TRBD2. The CDR3 contains 15 residues. Germline V gene sequence: CDR1 SGHTA, CDR2 FQGTGA. V was clipped by 2 bases and J by 4 bases; unmatched bases: 2.

The chain links TRBV6-5 to TRBJ1-3, with D hard to call. The CDR3 length is 13 residues. The germline gives CDR1 MNHEY, CDR2 SVGAGI. V was clipped by 5 bases and J by 4 bases, with 9 bases between them. This chain's CDR3 is CASSPLRGNTIYF. DNA for the CDR3: TGTGCCAGCAGTCCTCTGCGGGGAAACACCATATATTTT.

This clone was observed a handful of times. J is TRBJ2-3 and V is TRBV7-3; 10 nucleotides align to TRBD2. The CDR3 covers 15 residues. In germline, CDR1 is SGHTA, CDR2 FQGTGA. After removal of 4 bases from V and 3 bases from J, the junction contained 4 bases not matched to a gene. The CDR3 DNA follows: TGTGCCAGCAGCTGGGGGGGACTAGCGACAGATACGCAGTATTTT. This encodes CASSWGGLATDTQYF.

J is TRBJ2-7 and V is TRBV18, with 11 bases that match TRBD2. V shed 3 bases and J 4 bases; nucleotides not matched to a gene: 2. This CDR3 comprises 14 residues. Germline CDR1 is KGHSH and CDR2 is LQKENI. The CDR3, as DNA: TGTGCCAGCTCACCCCGGACTAGCGGGTACGAGCAGTACTTC. Protein product: CASSPRTSGYEQYF. The whole variable domain, filled in from reference TRBV18 and TRBJ2-7, reads NAGVMQNPRHLVRRRGQEARLRCSPMKGHSHVYWYRQLPEEGLKFMVYLQKENIIDESGMPKERFSAEFPKEGPSILRIQQVVRGDSAAYFCASSPRTSGYEQYFGPGTRLTVT.

This sequence joins TRBV29-1 and TRBJ2-3; 7 nucleotides agree with TRBD2. The V segment lost 4 bases and the J segment 2 bases; nucleotides outside the gene matches: 6. This CDR3 is 14 amino acids long. Germline loops: CDR1 SQVTM, CDR2 ANQGSEA. The CDR3 DNA sequence: TGCAGCGTTGTAGGTGGGGGGGACACAGATACGCAGTATTTT. It yields the protein CSVVGGGDTDTQYF.

The J gene is TRBJ1-2, the V gene TRBV7-9; weak D call: TRBD1 (5 bases). The V end was cut by 4 bases, the J end by 1 base, with 13 bases between. Germline V gives CDR1 SEHNR, CDR2 FQNEAQ (reference sequence). The length of the CDR3 is 15 residues. CDR3 in amino acids: CASSWPGGGNYGYTF. Here the CDR3 DNA reads TGTGCCAGCAGCTGGCCCGGCGGGGGTAACTATGGCTACACCTTC.

The chain joins TRBV6-6 to TRBJ2-7; D is possibly TRBD2 (5 bases). V gave up 4 bases and J gave up 2 bases, with 9 bases separating them. In germline, CDR1 is MNHNY, CDR2 SVGAGI (reference sequence). This CDR3 has 13 residues. CDR3 sequence reads: CASSWRATYEQYF. For the CDR3, the DNA is TGTGCCAGCAGTTGGCGGGCGACCTACGAGCAGTACTTC.

This clone was counted only a few times. The junction does not match germline at one end; this may be a read error. This chain links TRBV7-7 with TRBJ2-7; maybe TRBD2 (5 bases). The CDR3 is 13 amino acids. CDR1 SSHAT and CDR2 FNYEAQ come from the germline V gene (reference sequence). The DNA of the CDR3 is TGTGCTAGCAGCCTTAACCCCAGCGGCGAGCAGTACTTC. It codes for CASSLNPSGEQYF.

V is TRBV6-5 and J is TRBJ1-2, with D possibly being TRBD1 (5 bases). This CDR3 region has 13 residues. V lost 6 bases and J 4 bases, leaving 12 bases between the germline ends. Germline loops: CDR1 MNHEY, CDR2 SVGAGI. The CDR3 DNA reads as TGTGCCAGCAGACCCGACAGAACCTATGGCTACACCTTC. This translates into CASRPDRTYGYTF.

The chain couples TRBV7-9 to TRBJ2-1, with 9 bases fitting TRBD1. The CDR3 is made up of 17 amino acids. V shed 1 base and J 8 bases; nucleotides not matched to a gene: 12. CDR1 SEHNR and CDR2 FQNEAQ come from the germline V gene (reference sequence). CDR3 in amino acids: CASSLEIRTGAGDEQFF. The CDR3 DNA reads as TGTGCCAGCAGCTTAGAGATTAGGACAGGGGCTGGGGATGAGCAGTTCTTC. Full variable domain (rest looked up from reference TRBV7-9 and TRBJ2-1): DTGVSQNPRHKITKRGQNVTFRCDPISEHNRLYWYRQTLGQGPEFLTYFQNEAQLEKSRLLSDRFSAERPKGSFSTLEIQRTEQGDSAMYLCASSLEIRTGAGDEQFFGPGTRLTVL.

The chain is built from TRBV11-2 and TRBJ1-1; no firm D call. Trimming took 8 bases from V and 6 from J, leaving 7 bases between them. CDR3 length: 10 amino acids. The germline CDR1 and CDR2 sequences are SGHAT and FQNNGV. CDR3 DNA: TGTGCCAGCCGGGGAGCTGAAGCTTTCTTT. Protein: CASRGAEAFF.

The CDR3 sequence: CASNRGAKNIQYF. Here the CDR3 DNA reads TGTGCCAGCAATAGAGGGGCCAAAAACATTCAGTACTTC. The V call is TRBV2, the J call TRBJ2-4; a weak D match, TRBD2 (5 bases). CDR3 length: 13 residues. The V gene's germline CDR1 is SNHLY and CDR2 FYNNEI. The V gene lost 7 bases and the J gene lost 1 base, with 8 bases spanning the gap.

This rearrangement joins TRBV11-3 to TRBJ2-7, with D hard to call. The CDR3 spans 14 residues. Germline CDR1 is SGHNT and CDR2 is YENEEA. Trimming stripped 2 bases from V and 9 bases from J, with 17 bases between. CDR3 DNA sequence: TGTGCCAGCAGCTTATCCACCGGCGGTGGCGTGCAGTACTTC. Its translation is CASSLSTGGGVQYF.

The chain joins TRBV5-1 to TRBJ2-2, with 14 bases fitting TRBD2. V lost 5 bases to trimming and J lost 4 bases; unmatched junction nucleotides: 4. The CDR3 length is 16 residues. Germline V CDR1 and CDR2: SGHRS, YFSETQ. The CDR3: CASRPTSGGVTGELFF. CDR3 bases: TGCGCCAGCAGGCCGACTAGCGGGGGGGTCACCGGGGAGCTGTTTTTT.

V gene TRBV30 combines with J gene TRBJ2-5; perhaps TRBD2 as D (7 bases). In germline, CDR1 is GTSNPN, CDR2 SVGIG (reference sequence). The CDR3 covers 13 residues. The V gene lost 3 bases and the J gene lost 5 bases, with 13 bases spanning the gap. The CDR3 coding sequence is TGTGCCTGGAGGCCGGGGAGGGGGGAGACCCAGTACTTC. This sequence encodes CAWRPGRGETQYF.